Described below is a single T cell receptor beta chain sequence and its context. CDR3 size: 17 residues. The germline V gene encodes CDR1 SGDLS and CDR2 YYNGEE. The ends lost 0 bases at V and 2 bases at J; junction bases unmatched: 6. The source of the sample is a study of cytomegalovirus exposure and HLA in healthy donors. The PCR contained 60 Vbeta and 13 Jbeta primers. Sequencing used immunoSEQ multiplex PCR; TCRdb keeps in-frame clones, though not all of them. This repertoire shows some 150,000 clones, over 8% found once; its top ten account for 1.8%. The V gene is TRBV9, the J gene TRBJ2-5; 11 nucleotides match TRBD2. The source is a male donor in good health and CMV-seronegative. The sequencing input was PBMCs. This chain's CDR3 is CASSVGVTSGVQETQYF. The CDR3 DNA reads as TGTGCCAGCAGCGTAGGGGTGACTAGCGGGGTACAAGAGACCCAGTACTTC.